Below, 14 T cell receptor beta chains from the same sample are listed, as sequenced in a study of pediatric ulcerative colitis. Repertoires were generated with immunoSEQ multiplex PCR, while TCRdb's copy carries only in-frame clones and drops some. Here the sample spans more than 35,000 clones, roughly 73% being singletons. Rectal tissue came from one to two pinch biopsies taken at colonoscopy. The source material was gut tissue. These receptor sequences come from a boy under 18 with moderate ulcerative colitis.

The chain uses TRBV5-1 and TRBJ2-7, with 13 bases that match TRBD2. This CDR3 contains 15 residues. V dropped 0 bases and J dropped 7; count of bases not matched to a gene: 4. Germline loops: CDR1 SGHRS, CDR2 YFSETQ. DNA of the CDR3: TGCGCCAGCAGCTTGGGGGGACTAGCGGGAAGGGAGCAGTACTTC. This translates into CASSLGGLAGREQYF.

The chain recombines TRBV5-6 with TRBJ1-2, with D perhaps TRBD1 (5 bases). Germline assignment: CDR1 SGHDT and CDR2 YYEEEE. CDR3 length equals 14 residues. V was trimmed by 0 bases and J by 5 bases, leaving 11 bases between them. The DNA for the CDR3 is TGTGCCAGCAGCTTGGTAGGGGCGCGATATGGCTACACCTTC. It translates to CASSLVGARYGYTF. Based on the CDR3 plus reference TRBV5-6 and TRBJ1-2, the full variable domain is DAGVTQSPTHLIKTRGQQVTLRCSPKSGHDTVSWYQQALGQGPQFIFQYYEEEERQRGNFPDRFSGHQFPNYSSELNVNALLLGDSALYLCASSLVGARYGYTFGSGTRLTVV.

The V gene is TRBV5-1, the J gene TRBJ2-1, with TRBD1 identical over 11 bases. The CDR3 length is 16 residues. The germline CDR1 and CDR2 sequences are SGHRS and YFSETQ. V shed 0 bases, J shed 10 bases, and the junction held 9 bases outside the gene matches. The CDR3 here is CASSLARGQGVGEQFF. The CDR3 nucleotides are TGCGCCAGCAGCTTGGCCCGGGGACAGGGGGTTGGGGAGCAGTTCTTC. Full variable domain (rest looked up from reference TRBV5-1 and TRBJ2-1): KAGVTQTPRYLIKTRGQQVTLSCSPISGHRSVSWYQQTPGQGLQFLFEYFSETQRNKGNFPGRFSGRQFSNSRSEMNVSTLELGDSALYLCASSLARGQGVGEQFFGPGTRLTVL.

This chain uses TRBV19 with TRBJ2-7, with D uncertain. V was pared by 6 bases and J by 0 bases, with 9 bases between. The CDR3 runs 13 residues. Germline CDR1 and CDR2: LNHDA and SQIVND (reference sequence). The CDR3 region is CASSPTLSYEQYF. The CDR3 DNA reads TGTGCCAGTAGCCCGACCCTCTCCTACGAGCAGTACTTC.

This rearrangement joins TRBV11-2 to TRBJ1-1; D gene unclear. Germline V gene sequence: CDR1 SGHAT, CDR2 FQNNGV. The CDR3 extends over 14 amino acids. Trimming shortened V by 3 bases and J by 2 bases, and 10 bases separated the two germline ends. The CDR3 sequence: CASSFGVVNTEAFF. The CDR3 DNA reads as TGTGCCAGCAGCTTTGGGGTCGTAAACACTGAAGCTTTCTTT.

The chain recombines TRBV6-5 with TRBJ1-4, with a weak D call TRBD1 (6 bases). Germline-derived CDR1 and CDR2 are MNHEY and SVGAGI. This CDR3 contains 13 residues. Trimming pared 7 bases from V and 8 bases from J, leaving 14 bases between. The chain's CDR3 is CASKPGAGEKLFF. CDR3 coding DNA: TGTGCCAGCAAGCCGGGGGCAGGGGAAAAACTGTTTTTT.

The chain carries TRBV4-2 and TRBJ2-1; D possibly corresponds to TRBD2 (6 bases). V dropped 0 bases and J dropped 8 bases, with 20 bases sitting between them. There are 17 residues in the CDR3. CDR1 is LGHNA, CDR2 YNFKEQ, per germline. The CDR3 coding sequence is TGTGCCAGCAGCCAAGAGAGGCGCGGGGAACTCTGGGATGAGCAGTTCTTC. It codes for CASSQERRGELWDEQFF.

The chain uses TRBV7-8 and TRBJ2-7; D is perhaps TRBD2 (6 bases). The CDR3 contains 19 residues. The germline CDR1 and CDR2 sequences are SGHVS and FQNEAQ. With 4 bases removed from V and 0 bases from J, the gap between germline ends came to 25 bases. The CDR3 nucleotides are TGTGCCAGCAGCTCATACCTCGGAGGGCCAAGGTCCCCCTCCTACGAGCAGTACTTC. It encodes CASSSYLGGPRSPSYEQYF.

The V and J genes are TRBV18 and TRBJ2-7; 9 bases are a match to TRBD2. CDR3 length equals 14 residues. The germline V gene has CDR1 KGHSH and CDR2 LQKENI. The J segment lost 4 bases and the V segment lost 3 bases, leaving 4 bases of the junction unmatched. DNA of the CDR3: TGTGCCAGCTCACCTAGCGGGGGACGATACGAGCAGTACTTC. Its protein product is CASSPSGGRYEQYF.

This clone was seen more than once but under ten times. The chain combines TRBV5-6 with TRBJ2-1, with a tentative D call TRBD1 (5 bases). Between the trimmed V and J ends, which lost 5 bases and 7 bases, there was a span of 19 bases. This CDR3 is built from 15 residues. CDR1 is SGHDT and CDR2 is YYEEEE in the germline V gene. The CDR3 sequence is CASRSDLASGNEQFF. The CDR3 region has the DNA TGTGCCAGCAGATCCGACCTTGCATCAGGGAATGAGCAGTTCTTC.

CDR3 nucleotides: TGCGCCAGCAGCCCCTGGACAGGGATAAATCAGCCCCAGCATTTT. Translating gives CASSPWTGINQPQHF. V gene TRBV5-1 combines with J gene TRBJ1-5, with TRBD1 matching 8 bases. This CDR3 has 15 residues. Germline V gene sequence: CDR1 SGHRS, CDR2 YFSETQ. V lost 4 bases and J lost 4; bases outside the gene matches: 7.

The rearrangement joins TRBV27 to TRBJ2-3; 7 nucleotides line up with TRBD2. The CDR3 totals 16 residues. With V trimmed by 2 bases and J by 0 bases, 5 bases remained unmatched. The germline V gene encodes CDR1 MNHEY and CDR2 SMNVEV (reference sequence). The CDR3 sequence is CASSLLLAESTDTQYF. As DNA, the CDR3 is TGTGCCAGCAGTTTACTTCTAGCGGAAAGCACAGATACGCAGTATTTT.

V and J are TRBV27 and TRBJ2-7; D is perhaps TRBD1 (6 bases). The CDR3 covers 13 residues. The V end lost 3 bases, the J end lost 7 bases, and 13 bases lay between the germline ends. The germline V gene encodes CDR1 MNHEY and CDR2 SMNVEV (reference sequence). The CDR3 bases are TGTGCCAGCAGTTTCCAGGGGATGAGGGAGCAGTACTTC. Translated, it gives CASSFQGMREQYF.

This clone was seen only once. The chain couples TRBV11-2 to TRBJ2-1; no clear D. The V gene's germline CDR1 is SGHAT and CDR2 FQNNGV. The CDR3 contains 12 residues. Trimming shortened V by 0 bases and J by 9 bases, and 6 bases separated the two germline ends. In DNA form, the CDR3 reads TGTGCCAGCAGCTTAGATCGCGGTGAGCAGTTCTTC. Amino acid sequence: CASSLDRGEQFF. Filled out from reference TRBV11-2 and TRBJ2-1, the complete variable domain reads EAGVAQSPRYKIIEKRQSVAFWCNPISGHATLYWYQQILGQGPKLLIQFQNNGVVDDSQLPKDRFSAERLKGVDSTLKIQPAKLEDSAVYLCASSLDRGEQFFGPGTRLTVL.